Below are 5 T cell receptor beta chains sequenced from a single sample in a study of blood T cell repertoires in COVID-19. Produced via immunoSEQ multiplex PCR; TCRdb's table is partial and in-frame only. The profile shows 60,000 to 70,000 clones, roughly 68% of them singletons. What was sequenced was peripheral blood. The receptor set was obtained from a woman aged 80 or older with acute or convalescent COVID-19.

This clone was counted only a few times. The genes are TRBV10-2 and TRBJ2-7; 11 positions match TRBD1. After removal of 10 bases from V and 5 bases from J, the junction contained 4 bases not matched to a gene. The CDR3 covers 12 residues. CDR1 and CDR2 (germline): WSHSY, SAAADI. CDR3: CATGQGANEQYF. The CDR3, as DNA: TGCGCCACCGGACAGGGGGCCAACGAGCAGTACTTC.

A single count supports this clone. The chain carries TRBV19 and TRBJ2-7, with 10 bases that match TRBD2. Trimming cost V 4 bases and J 5 bases; bases outside gene matches: 2. Germline V gives CDR1 LNHDA, CDR2 SQIVND (reference sequence). This CDR3 comprises 13 residues. The CDR3, as DNA: TGTGCCAGTAGTACTAGCGGGAGAAACGAGCAGTACTTC. Its protein is CASSTSGRNEQYF.

The rearrangement links TRBV9 to TRBJ1-2, with a weak D call TRBD1 (5 bases). In germline, CDR1 is SGDLS, CDR2 YYNGEE. V was trimmed by 0 bases and J by 2 bases, leaving 8 bases between them. The CDR3 is 14 amino acids. CDR3 amino acids: CASSVGPGNYGYTF. The CDR3 DNA reads TGTGCCAGCAGCGTAGGTCCAGGGAACTATGGCTACACCTTC.

This rearrangement joins TRBV10-3 to TRBJ2-1; 9 positions agree with TRBD2. Germline CDR1 reads ENHRY; CDR2 reads SYGVKD. The length of the CDR3 is 13 residues. V shed 7 bases and J 8 bases; nucleotides not matched to a gene: 6. The CDR3 protein is CAIKAGGWDEQFF. The CDR3 nucleotides read TGTGCCATCAAGGCGGGAGGGTGGGATGAGCAGTTCTTC.

The chain has TRBV2 and TRBJ2-5, with D possibly matching TRBD2 (5 bases). Germline lookup yields CDR1 SNHLY and CDR2 FYNNEI. V dropped 4 bases and J dropped 5 bases, with 14 bases sitting between them. The CDR3 loop spans 14 amino acids. CDR3 sequence reads: CASSVFGIGETQYF. The CDR3 DNA follows: TGTGCCAGCAGTGTTTTCGGGATTGGCGAGACCCAGTACTTC.